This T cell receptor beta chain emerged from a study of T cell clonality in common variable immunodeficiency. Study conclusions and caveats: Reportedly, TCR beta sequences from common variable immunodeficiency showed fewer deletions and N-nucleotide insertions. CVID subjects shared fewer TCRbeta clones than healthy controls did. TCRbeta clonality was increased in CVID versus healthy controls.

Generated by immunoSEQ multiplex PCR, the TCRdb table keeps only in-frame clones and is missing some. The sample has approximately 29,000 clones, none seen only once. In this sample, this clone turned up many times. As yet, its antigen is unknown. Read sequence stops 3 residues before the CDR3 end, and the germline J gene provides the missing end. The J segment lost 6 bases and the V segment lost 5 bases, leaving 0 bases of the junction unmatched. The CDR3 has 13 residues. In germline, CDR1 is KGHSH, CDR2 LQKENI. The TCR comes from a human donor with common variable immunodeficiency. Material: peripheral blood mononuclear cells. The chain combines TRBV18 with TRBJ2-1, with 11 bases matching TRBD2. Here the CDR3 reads CASSGTSGNEQFF. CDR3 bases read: TGTGCCAGCTCAGGGACTAGCGGCAATGAG.